A selection of T cell receptor beta chains follows, all from one sample in a study of regulatory T cells in long-lasting Graves disease. TCRdb itself ran the multiplex PCR reads through MiXCR, one entry per CDR3 protein. The sample records some 490,000 distinct CDR3 sequences, more than 10% being singletons. The data also belong to a second study, concerning T cells in Graves' hyperthyroidism and ophthalmopathy.

The sequences come from peripheral blood mononuclear cells (PBMCs), collected at new diagnosis, from a patient treated with antithyroid drugs. These receptors were obtained from a woman between 25 and 40 years old with Graves disease. CDR3s include the opening cysteine and the closing phenylalanine or tryptophan. The D gene is left open where the match is weak. Clone size is not always given. Where it is, it says once, few, many or a class for expanded clones.

size	D	J	V	CDR3	DNA
many	-	TRBJ2-3	TRBV5-1	CASSLEGVPDTQYF	TGCGCCAGCAGCTTGGAAGGGGTCCCGGATACGCAGTATTTT
many	TRBD1	TRBJ2-5	TRBV18	CASSPAGTGVRKTQYF	TGTGCCAGCTCACCCGCGGGGACAGGGGTTAGGAAGACCCAGTACTTC
-	TRBD2	TRBJ2-3	TRBV11-3	CASSFRTSGREMDTQYF	TGTGCCAGCAGCTTCAGGACTAGCGGGAGGGAGATGGATACGCAGTATTTT
-	TRBD2	TRBJ2-3	TRBV19	CASSILAGRTDTQYF	TGTGCCAGTAGTATACTAGCGGGACGCACGGATACGCAGTATTTT
many	-	TRBJ1-1	TRBV28	CASSPGGGAINTEAFF	TGTGCCAGCAGTCCCGGGGGGGGGGCTATTAACACTGAAGCTTTCTTT
many	-	TRBJ2-7	TRBV6-2/TRBV6-3	CASSYLAVSDEQYF	TGTGCCAGCAGTTATCTGGCCGTATCGGACGAGCAGTACTTC
many	TRBD1	TRBJ2-7	TRBV2	CASSRDREDYEQYF	TGTGCCAGCAGTCGGGACAGGGAAGACTACGAGCAGTACTTC
many	TRBD2	TRBJ2-2	TRBV12-3/TRBV12-4	CASSRLAGGNTGELFF	TGTGCCAGCAGCCGACTAGCGGGAGGGAACACCGGGGAGCTGTTTTTT
few	-	TRBJ1-3	TRBV7-2	CASSRQGFSRGNTIYF	TGTGCCAGCAGCCGTCAGGGGTTTAGTCGGGGAAACACCATATATTTT
many	TRBD1	TRBJ1-1	TRBV9	CASSVRGQGKAFF	TGTGCCAGCAGCGTGAGGGGACAGGGGAAAGCTTTCTTT
many	-	TRBJ1-5	TRBV28	CASSLELRNQPQHF	TGTGCCAGCAGTTTAGAGTTGAGAAATCAGCCCCAGCATTTT
-	TRBD2	TRBJ2-7	TRBV4-3	CASSLLAGVYSYEQYF	TGCGCCAGCAGCCTCCTGGCGGGGGTTTACTCCTACGAGCAGTACTTC
many	-	TRBJ2-7	TRBV4-2	CASSQVLSYEQYF	TGTGCCAGCAGCCAAGTCCTGAGTTACGAGCAGTACTTC
many	-	TRBJ2-1	TRBV2	CASRDSLYNEQFF	TGTGCCAGCAGGGACAGCCTCTACAATGAGCAGTTCTTC
many	-	TRBJ2-3	TRBV6-2/TRBV6-3	CASSPPASEHTDTQYF	TGTGCCAGCAGCCCACCCGCTAGCGAACACACAGATACGCAGTATTTT
-	-	TRBJ2-7	TRBV7-9	CASSDRTETYEQYF	TGTGCCAGCAGCGACCGGACGGAAACCTACGAGCAGTACTTC
-	-	TRBJ1-6	TRBV9	CASSGPRMKSPLHF	TGTGCCAGCTCCGGGCCGCGGATGAAATCACCCCTCCACTTT
few	TRBD1	TRBJ1-5	TRBV12-3/TRBV12-4	CASSTNRGSQPQHF	TGTGCCAGCAGTACAAACAGGGGGAGTCAGCCCCAGCATTTT
-	-	TRBJ2-1	TRBV7-3	CASSLGVQNEQFF	TGTGCCAGCAGCTTGGGAGTACAGAATGAGCAGTTCTTC
many	TRBD1	TRBJ1-6	TRBV27	CASSLRDRGVNSPLHF	TGTGCCAGCAGTCTACGGGACAGGGGGGTTAATTCACCCCTCCACTTT
many	-	TRBJ1-3	TRBV4-1	CASSQAGLSGNTIYF	TGCGCCAGCAGCCAAGCAGGGTTATCTGGAAACACCATATATTTT
many	-	TRBJ1-3	TRBV7-8	CASSLVLATGNTIYF	TGTGCCAGCAGCTTAGTCCTGGCAACTGGAAACACCATATATTTT
-	TRBD2	TRBJ2-1	TRBV7-9	CASSRFSGRAINEQFF	TGTGCCAGCAGCCGATTTAGCGGGAGGGCAATTAATGAGCAGTTCTTC
few	TRBD2	TRBJ2-1	TRBV20-1	CSATESGRSGNEQFF	TGCAGTGCTACAGAAAGCGGGAGATCGGGCAATGAGCAGTTCTTC
-	-	TRBJ1-6	TRBV28	CASSLGSGYNSPLHF	TGTGCCAGCAGTTTAGGCTCAGGCTATAATTCACCCCTCCACTTT
many	TRBD1	TRBJ2-7	TRBV2	CACRGNEQYF	TGTGCCTGCAGGGGGAACGAGCAGTACTTC
-	TRBD2	TRBJ2-7	TRBV11-2	CASSKLGGAGLYEQYF	TGTGCCAGCAGCAAATTAGGAGGAGCGGGACTCTACGAGCAGTACTTC
many	-	TRBJ2-5	TRBV28	CASSPPDLITGETQYF	TGTGCCAGCAGTCCCCCGGATCTCATTACGGGAGAGACCCAGTACTTC
many	TRBD1	TRBJ1-2	TRBV6-1	CASSSTWTGANYGYTF	TGTGCCAGCAGCTCTACCTGGACAGGGGCTAACTATGGCTACACCTTC
many	-	TRBJ2-3	TRBV11-2	CASSLVADTQYF	TGTGCCAGCAGCTTAGTGGCAGATACGCAGTATTTT
many	TRBD1	TRBJ2-1	TRBV2	CASSATGGLSSYNEQFF	TGTGCCAGCAGTGCGACAGGGGGCCTAAGCTCCTACAATGAGCAGTTCTTC
many	TRBD2	TRBJ2-1	TRBV7-9	CASSLREVINEQFF	TGTGCCAGCAGCTTGCGGGAGGTGATCAATGAGCAGTTCTTC
many	TRBD2	TRBJ2-7	TRBV7-2	CASSLWGGWEYEQYF	TGTGCCAGCAGCTTATGGGGGGGTTGGGAATACGAGCAGTACTTC
many	-	TRBJ1-1	TRBV6-2/TRBV6-3	CASNVAFTEAFF	TGTGCCAGCAATGTGGCCTTCACTGAAGCTTTCTTT
many	TRBD1	TRBJ1-2	TRBV6-1	CASVETPGQSYGYTF	TGTGCCAGCGTAGAGACCCCGGGACAGAGCTATGGCTACACCTTC
many	-	TRBJ2-3	TRBV7-2	CAFGPSTDTQYF	TGTGCTTTTGGCCCGTCCACAGATACGCAGTATTTT
few	TRBD1	TRBJ1-2	TRBV6-8	CASRDGQGNYGYTF	TGTGCCAGCAGGGACGGACAGGGTAACTATGGCTACACCTTC
few	TRBD2	TRBJ2-1	TRBV7-9	CASSWTSGGYNEQFF	TGTGCCAGCAGCTGGACTAGCGGGGGATACAATGAGCAGTTCTTC
few	-	TRBJ1-5	TRBV11-2	CASSQETRGQPQHF	TGTGCCAGCAGCCAAGAAACGAGGGGACAGCCCCAGCATTTT
few	-	TRBJ2-2	TRBV6-2/TRBV6-3	CASSYKTGELFF	TGTGCCAGCAGTTACAAGACCGGGGAGCTGTTTTTT
many	TRBD2	TRBJ2-1	TRBV27	CASSLGLAGVEEQFF	TGTGCCAGCAGTTTGGGCCTAGCGGGAGTTGAGGAGCAGTTCTTC
-	-	TRBJ2-1	TRBV19	CTSTRSGDQREQFF	TGTACCAGTACCCGTAGTGGTGACCAACGTGAGCAGTTCTTC